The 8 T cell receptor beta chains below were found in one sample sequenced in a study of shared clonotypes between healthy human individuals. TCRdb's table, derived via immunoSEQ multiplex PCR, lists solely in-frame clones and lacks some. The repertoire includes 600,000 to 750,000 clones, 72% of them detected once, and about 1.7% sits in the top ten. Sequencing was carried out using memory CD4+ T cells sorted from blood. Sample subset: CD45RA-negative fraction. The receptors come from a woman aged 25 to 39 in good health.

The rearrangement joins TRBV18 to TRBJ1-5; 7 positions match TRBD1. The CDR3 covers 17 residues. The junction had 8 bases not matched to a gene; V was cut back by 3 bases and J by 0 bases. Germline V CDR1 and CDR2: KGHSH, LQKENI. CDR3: CASSPGKTGYSNQPQHF. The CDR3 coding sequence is TGTGCCAGCTCACCCGGAAAGACAGGGTATAGCAATCAGCCCCAGCATTTT.

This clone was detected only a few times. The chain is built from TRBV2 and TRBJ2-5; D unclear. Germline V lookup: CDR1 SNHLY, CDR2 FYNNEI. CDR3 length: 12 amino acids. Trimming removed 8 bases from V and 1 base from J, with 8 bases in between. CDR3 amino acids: CASGASQETQYF. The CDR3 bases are TGTGCCAGCGGCGCGTCCCAAGAGACCCAGTACTTC.

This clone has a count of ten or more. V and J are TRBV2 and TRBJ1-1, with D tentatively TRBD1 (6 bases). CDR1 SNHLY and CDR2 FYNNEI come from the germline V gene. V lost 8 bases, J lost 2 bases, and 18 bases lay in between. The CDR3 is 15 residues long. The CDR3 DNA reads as TGTGCCAGCGGTCGACAGGTTTCGTTTAACACTGAAGCTTTCTTT. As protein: CASGRQVSFNTEAFF.

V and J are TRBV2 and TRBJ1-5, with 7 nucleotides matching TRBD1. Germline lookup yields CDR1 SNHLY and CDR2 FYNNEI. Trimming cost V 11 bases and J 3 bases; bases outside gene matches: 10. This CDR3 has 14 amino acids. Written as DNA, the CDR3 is TGTGCCGGATCCGGGACAGAATACAATCAGCCCCAGCATTTT. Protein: CAGSGTEYNQPQHF.

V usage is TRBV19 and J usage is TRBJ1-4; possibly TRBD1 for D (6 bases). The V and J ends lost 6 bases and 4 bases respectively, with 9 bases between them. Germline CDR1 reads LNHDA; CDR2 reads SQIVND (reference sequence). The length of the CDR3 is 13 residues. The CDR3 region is CASSGRGNEKLFF. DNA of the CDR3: TGTGCCAGTAGCGGCAGGGGTAATGAAAAACTGTTTTTT.

CDR3 protein: CASSHRTGGDQPQHF. The CDR3 DNA reads as TGTGCCAGCAGCCACCGGACAGGGGGGGATCAGCCCCAGCATTTT. The chain couples TRBV4-2 to TRBJ1-5; 10 bases map to TRBD1. Germline V gene sequence: CDR1 LGHNA, CDR2 YNFKEQ. The CDR3 contains 15 residues. V trimming: 3 bases; J trimming: 5 bases; junction bases outside the gene matches: 4.

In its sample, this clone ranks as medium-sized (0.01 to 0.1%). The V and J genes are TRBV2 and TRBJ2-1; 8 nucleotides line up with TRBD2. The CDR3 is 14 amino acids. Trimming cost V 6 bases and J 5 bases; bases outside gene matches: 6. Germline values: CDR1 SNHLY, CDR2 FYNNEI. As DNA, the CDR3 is TGTGCCAGCAGGAGTCGGGAGGGGAACAATGAGCAGTTCTTC. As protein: CASRSREGNNEQFF.

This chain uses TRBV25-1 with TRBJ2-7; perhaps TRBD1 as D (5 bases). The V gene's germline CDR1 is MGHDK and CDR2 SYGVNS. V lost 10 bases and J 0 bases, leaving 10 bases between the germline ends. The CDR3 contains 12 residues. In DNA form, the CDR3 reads TGTGCCACCTCAGGGCCCTCCTACGAGCAGTACTTC. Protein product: CATSGPSYEQYF.